The entry below describes one T cell receptor (beta chain). Its antigen is unidentified. One end of the junction is discordant with germline, which a read error may explain. The CDR3 is cut off 3 residues early in the read; its end comes from the germline J gene. This sample is part of a study of T cells in women clearing cervical HPV infection. Study-wide context: Controls were women whose single incident HPV16 infection cleared within 12 months without precancer or cancer.

Data came from immunoSEQ multiplex PCR; TCRdb stores just in-frame clones and leaves some out. The sample table includes about 32,000 clones. The CDR3 sequence is 14 residues long. Germline CDR1 SGHTA, CDR2 FQGNSA. Regarding the study as a whole: Each sample's T-cell count was unknown, possibly confounding richness.

The material sequenced was blood buffy coat. V usage is TRBV7-2 and J usage is TRBJ2-1; TRBD2 matches 10 bases. The receptor's source is a woman aged 18 to 75 with a cervical HPV16 infection that either progressed to CIN3+ or cleared (not recorded which). The DNA read from the CDR3 is TGTGCCAGCACCTTACTAGCGGGATTCAATGAG. Protein: CASTLLAGFNE. Given in full, the CDR3 is CASTLLAGFNEQFF.